The 26 T cell receptor beta chains below all came from one sample that was sequenced in a study of cytomegalovirus exposure and HLA in healthy donors. The PCR was carried out with 60 Vbeta primers and 13 Jbeta primers. Method: immunoSEQ multiplex PCR; TCRdb's copy keeps in-frame clones and lacks some. The table has 30,000 to 40,000 clones, around three quarters seen once. Material: PBMCs. These receptor sequences come from a male donor in good health and CMV-seronegative.

The CDR3: CAWSLGTEETQYF. The CDR3 nucleotides are TGTGCCTGGAGTTTAGGGACAGAAGAGACCCAGTACTTC. The V gene is TRBV30, the J gene TRBJ2-5; 7 nucleotides align to TRBD1. V was pared by 2 bases and J by 3 bases, with 3 bases of the junction left unmatched. Germline V gives CDR1 GTSNPN, CDR2 SVGIG (reference sequence). The CDR3 totals 13 residues.

This clone was seen only a few times. The V and J genes are TRBV19 and TRBJ2-1, with 14 bases fitting TRBD2. Losses at the gene ends were 8 bases for V and 7 bases for J; bases not matched to a gene: 10. Germline-derived CDR1 and CDR2 are LNHDA and SQIVND (reference sequence). The CDR3 has 16 residues. The CDR3 nucleotides read TGTGCCAGTCATCACGCCGGGACTAGCGGGAGAAATGAGCAGTTCTTC. Its translation is CASHHAGTSGRNEQFF.

This clone was counted a few times. This chain joins TRBV7-9 and TRBJ2-7, with TRBD2 identical over 8 bases. Per the germline V gene, CDR1 is SEHNR and CDR2 is FQNEAQ (reference sequence). The CDR3 totals 17 residues. With 5 bases clipped from V and 6 bases from J, the junction kept 18 bases outside the gene matches. The CDR3 region has the DNA TGTGCCAGCAGCCGAGTCGGGAGCGGGAGTCTAAGGCTCGAGCAGTACTTC. Its protein product is CASSRVGSGSLRLEQYF.

The rearrangement links TRBV5-8 to TRBJ2-1, with D perhaps matching TRBD1 (5 bases). Trimming removed 2 bases from V and 5 bases from J, with 5 bases in between. The CDR3 is 12 amino acids. Germline V lookup: CDR1 SGHTS, CDR2 YDEGEE. CDR3 in amino acids: CASSFRDNEQFF. The DNA for the CDR3 is TGTGCCAGCAGCTTCAGGGACAATGAGCAGTTCTTC.

V and J are TRBV4-1 and TRBJ1-1; 9 nucleotides align to TRBD1. The germline V gene encodes CDR1 MGHRA and CDR2 YSYEKL. V dropped 5 bases and J dropped 4; count of bases not matched to a gene: 8. The CDR3 contains 15 residues. CDR3 coding DNA: TGCGCCAGCAGCATCGGGGGACAGGGCGGCACTGAAGCTTTCTTT. Amino acids: CASSIGGQGGTEAFF.

V is TRBV11-2 and J is TRBJ2-1; D might be TRBD2 (6 bases). CDR3 size: 16 residues. V was trimmed by 6 bases and J by 0 bases, leaving 15 bases between them. CDR1 and CDR2 from the germline V gene are SGHAT and FQNNGV. The CDR3 protein is CASRAVGGLSYNEQFF. CDR3 coding DNA: TGTGCCAGCAGGGCCGTGGGGGGACTCTCCTACAATGAGCAGTTCTTC.

The chain has TRBV30 and TRBJ1-5, with D possibly being TRBD1 (6 bases). The germline V gene encodes CDR1 GTSNPN and CDR2 SVGIG (reference sequence). The ends were cut back, 2 bases at V and 6 bases at J, with 14 bases in the middle. This CDR3 region has 14 residues. CDR3 coding DNA: TGTGCCTGGAGTCCCACAGGGTTAAGTCAGCCCCAGCATTTT. Translation: CAWSPTGLSQPQHF.

V is TRBV18 and J is TRBJ1-1; D call uncertain. Germline values: CDR1 KGHSH, CDR2 LQKENI. This CDR3 is 15 amino acids long. V was trimmed by 0 bases and J by 1 base, leaving 9 bases between them. The DNA for the CDR3 is TGTGCCAGCTCACCACCGAGCAGGCCGAACACTGAAGCTTTCTTT. This translates into CASSPPSRPNTEAFF.

The count of this clone is one. The genes are TRBV9 and TRBJ2-3; 10 positions match TRBD1. Trimming cost V 0 bases and J 4 bases; bases outside gene matches: 2. This CDR3 region has 15 residues. Germline CDR1 and CDR2: SGDLS and YYNGEE. The CDR3 sequence: CASSVETGGADTQYF. In nucleotides, the CDR3 is TGTGCCAGCAGCGTAGAGACAGGGGGCGCAGATACGCAGTATTTT.

The chain's CDR3 is CASRTSGTYEQYF. The CDR3 bases are TGTGCCAGCAGGACTAGCGGGACCTACGAGCAGTACTTC. V gene TRBV6-1 combines with J gene TRBJ2-7, with 11 bases that match TRBD2. The CDR3 spans 13 residues. Germline V CDR1 and CDR2: MNHNS, SASEGT. Germline trimming cut 6 bases from V and 2 bases from J; bases unmatched to any gene: 0.

This clone was seen a few times. This chain joins TRBV27 and TRBJ1-1; 8 bases line up with TRBD1. V trimming: 5 bases; J trimming: 3 bases; junction bases outside the gene matches: 11. CDR1 is MNHEY, CDR2 SMNVEV, per germline (reference sequence). The CDR3 has 16 residues. DNA of the CDR3: TGTGCCAGCAGTCCCAACCCACAGGGGGTGTACACTGAAGCTTTCTTT. Its protein is CASSPNPQGVYTEAFF.

This sequence joins TRBV29-1 and TRBJ2-5; TRBD2 matches at 11 bases. The CDR3 is 15 residues long. J gave up 3 bases and V 6 bases, and 9 bases lay outside the gene matches. CDR1 SQVTM and CDR2 ANQGSEA come from the germline V gene. In DNA form, the CDR3 reads TGCAGCGTGGTTGGTACTAGCGGGAGCGAAGAGACCCAGTACTTC. Residues: CSVVGTSGSEETQYF.

This chain links TRBV21-1 with TRBJ2-1; the table's D call TRBD2 went unverified against the DNA. TRBV21-1 is listed as a pseudogene. The CDR3 length is 11 residues. CDR3 coding DNA: TGTGCCAGCAGCAAACGCGGGGCCGGTATCTTC. Its translation is CASSKRGAGIF.

The V and J genes are TRBV30 and TRBJ1-1, with a weak D call TRBD1 (6 bases). The CDR3 sequence is 12 residues long. Trimming removed 3 bases from V and 12 bases from J, with 17 bases in between. Germline V gives CDR1 GTSNPN, CDR2 SVGIG (reference sequence). The DNA for the CDR3 is TGTGCCTGGAGGTCCGTAGGGGGGGGGCCTTTCTTT. Its translation is CAWRSVGGGPFF.

V usage is TRBV30 and J usage is TRBJ1-6; 9 bases are shared with TRBD1. Germline V gene data show CDR1 as GTSNPN and CDR2 as SVGIG (reference sequence). This CDR3 has 12 amino acids. The CDR3 nucleotides are TGTGCTGGAACAGGGGGCAATTCACCCCTCCACTTT. As protein: CAGTGGNSPLHF.

CDR3 amino acids: CASSGTGSPYEQYF. DNA for the CDR3: TGCGCCAGCAGCGGTACAGGGTCCCCCTACGAGCAGTACTTC. This sequence joins TRBV5-1 and TRBJ2-7; maybe TRBD1 (6 bases). CDR3 length: 14 amino acids. Trimming pared 4 bases from V and 2 bases from J, leaving 13 bases between. The germline CDR1 and CDR2 sequences are SGHRS and YFSETQ.

The CDR3: CASSDSSGGATGELFF. In DNA, the CDR3 is TGTGCCAGCAGTGACTCTAGCGGGGGGGCCACCGGGGAGCTGTTTTTT. The chain has TRBV6-4 and TRBJ2-2, with TRBD2 matching 11 bases. Germline V gene data show CDR1 as MRHNA and CDR2 as SNTAGT. J lost 4 bases, V lost 0 bases, and 1 base had no gene match. The CDR3 loop spans 16 amino acids.

V and J are TRBV27 and TRBJ2-3; 7 nucleotides align to TRBD2. Trimming removed 3 bases from V and 3 bases from J; junction bases left unmatched: 9. The CDR3 is made up of 16 amino acids. Germline V gene sequence: CDR1 MNHEY, CDR2 SMNVEV (reference sequence). CDR3 in amino acids: CASSFAGGGWTDTQYF. The CDR3 DNA follows: TGTGCCAGCAGTTTTGCTGGCGGGGGTTGGACAGATACGCAGTATTTT.

The gene calls are TRBV5-1 and TRBJ1-1; TRBD1 is a possible D gene (6 bases). This CDR3 has 15 residues. From germline, CDR1 is SGHRS and CDR2 YFSETQ. V dropped 0 bases and J dropped 10 bases, with 19 bases sitting between them. CDR3 DNA: TGCGCCAGCAGCTTGGATGGGGTCGGCAGAGGGGGAGCTTTCTTT. It encodes CASSLDGVGRGGAFF. Variable domain in full (rest from reference TRBV5-1 and TRBJ1-1): KAGVTQTPRYLIKTRGQQVTLSCSPISGHRSVSWYQQTPGQGLQFLFEYFSETQRNKGNFPGRFSGRQFSNSRSEMNVSTLELGDSALYLCASSLDGVGRGGAFFGQGTRLTVV.

This clone has only a few counts. This chain links TRBV2 with TRBJ2-3; TRBD2 aligns across 11 bases. Germline trimming cut 6 bases from V and 8 bases from J; bases unmatched to any gene: 13. The germline V gene encodes CDR1 SNHLY and CDR2 FYNNEI. This CDR3 comprises 16 residues. CDR3 bases: TGTGCCAGCAGGCCGACTAGCGGGAACCCTGTAGGTACGCAGTATTTT. Translated: CASRPTSGNPVGTQYF.

The chain has TRBV7-8 and TRBJ2-1, with 12 nucleotides matching TRBD2. Germline CDR1 and CDR2: SGHVS and FQNEAQ. V lost 0 bases and J lost 5; bases outside the gene matches: 8. This CDR3 contains 18 residues. The CDR3, as DNA: TGTGCCAGCAGCTTAGCGCAAACGGGACTAGCGGGCCACAATGAGCAGTTCTTC. As protein: CASSLAQTGLAGHNEQFF.

This rearrangement joins TRBV4-1 to TRBJ2-7, with D maybe TRBD1 (5 bases). The length of the CDR3 is 14 residues. Germline CDR1 is MGHRA and CDR2 is YSYEKL. The V and J ends lost 1 base and 7 bases respectively, with 14 bases between them. In DNA form, the CDR3 reads TGCGCCAGCAGCCAAGCGGCAGGGTCGTGGGAGCAGTACTTC. The encoded protein is CASSQAAGSWEQYF.

This clone appeared a few times. The rearrangement uses TRBV19 and TRBJ1-5, with D possibly being TRBD1 (6 bases). The CDR3 consists of 15 residues. V was pared by 1 base and J by 5 bases, with 12 bases between. Germline CDR1 and CDR2: LNHDA and SQIVND (reference sequence). The CDR3 DNA follows: TGTGCCAGTAGTATAGGGACAGCGGGGTATCAGCCCCAGCATTTT. It encodes CASSIGTAGYQPQHF.

The chain employs TRBV5-1 and TRBJ2-1; perhaps TRBD2 as D (6 bases). The ends were cut back, 0 bases at V and 8 bases at J, with 12 bases in the middle. CDR3 length: 14 amino acids. Germline CDR1 is SGHRS and CDR2 is YFSETQ. The CDR3 protein is CASSLGPPSDEQFF. In nucleotides, the CDR3 is TGCGCCAGCAGCTTGGGGCCCCCTAGCGATGAGCAGTTCTTC.

The CDR3 region has the DNA TGCAGCGTTCTCCTATTATGGACTAGCGGGGGTACGCAGTATTTT. The encoded protein is CSVLLLWTSGGTQYF. The J gene is TRBJ2-3, the V gene TRBV29-1; 13 bases match TRBD2. V lost 5 bases and J lost 8; bases outside the gene matches: 10. Germline V gene sequence: CDR1 SQVTM, CDR2 ANQGSEA. This CDR3 region has 15 residues.

The CDR3 DNA follows: TGCGCCAGCAGCTTGGTTGGTAGCGGGAGAACAGTGTACAATGAGCAGTTCTTC. Translating it yields CASSLVGSGRTVYNEQFF. This chain uses TRBV5-1 with TRBJ2-1; 9 bases agree with TRBD2. The length of the CDR3 is 18 residues. Germline-derived CDR1 and CDR2 are SGHRS and YFSETQ. V shed 0 bases, J shed 4 bases, and the junction held 11 bases outside the gene matches.